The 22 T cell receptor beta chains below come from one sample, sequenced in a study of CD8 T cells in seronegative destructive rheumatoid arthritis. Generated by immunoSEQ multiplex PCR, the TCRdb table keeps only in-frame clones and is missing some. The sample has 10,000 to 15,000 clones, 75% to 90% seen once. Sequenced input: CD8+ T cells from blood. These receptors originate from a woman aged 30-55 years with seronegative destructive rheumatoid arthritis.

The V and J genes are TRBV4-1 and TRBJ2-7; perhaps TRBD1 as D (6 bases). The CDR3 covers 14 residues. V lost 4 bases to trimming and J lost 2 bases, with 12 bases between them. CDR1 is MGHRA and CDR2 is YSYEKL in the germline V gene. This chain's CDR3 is CASSPLQGTYEQYF. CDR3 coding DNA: TGCGCCAGCAGCCCACTACAGGGAACCTACGAGCAGTACTTC.

The CDR3 sequence: CASSWQGAHYGYTF. The CDR3 nucleotides read TGTGCCAGCAGTTGGCAGGGGGCTCACTATGGCTACACCTTC. The chain has TRBV6-5 and TRBJ1-2, with 8 bases matching TRBD1. Germline V gene data show CDR1 as MNHEY and CDR2 as SVGAGI. Trimming removed 4 bases from V and 3 bases from J; junction bases left unmatched: 4. This CDR3 is built from 14 residues.

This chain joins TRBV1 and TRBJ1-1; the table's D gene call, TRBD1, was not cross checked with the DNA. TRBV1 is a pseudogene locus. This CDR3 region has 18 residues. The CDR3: CTSSPLAQTRTENTEAFF. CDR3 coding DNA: TGCACCAGCAGCCCCCTCGCCCAAACGCGGACAGAGAACACTGAAGCTTTCTTT.

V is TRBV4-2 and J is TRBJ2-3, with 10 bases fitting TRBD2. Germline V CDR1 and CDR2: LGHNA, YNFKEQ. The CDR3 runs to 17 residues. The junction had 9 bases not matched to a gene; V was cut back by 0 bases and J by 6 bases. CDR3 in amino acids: CASSQDEAGGPGDTQYF. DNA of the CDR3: TGTGCCAGCAGCCAAGACGAAGCGGGGGGGCCTGGCGATACGCAGTATTTT.

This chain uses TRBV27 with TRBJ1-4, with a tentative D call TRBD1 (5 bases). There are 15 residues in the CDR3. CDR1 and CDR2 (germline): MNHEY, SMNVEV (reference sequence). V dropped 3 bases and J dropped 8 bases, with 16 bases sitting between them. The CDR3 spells CASSFGGTAPEKLFF. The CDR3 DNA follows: TGTGCCAGCAGTTTCGGGGGGACCGCGCCGGAAAAACTGTTTTTT.

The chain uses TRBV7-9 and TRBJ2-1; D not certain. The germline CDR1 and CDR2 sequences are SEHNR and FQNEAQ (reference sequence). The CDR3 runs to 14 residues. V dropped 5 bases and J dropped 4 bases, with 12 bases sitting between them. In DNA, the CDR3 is TGTGCCAGCAGCCCTACTGAGACTTACAATGAGCAGTTCTTC. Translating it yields CASSPTETYNEQFF. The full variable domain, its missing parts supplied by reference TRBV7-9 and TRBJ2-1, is DTGVSQNPRHKITKRGQNVTFRCDPISEHNRLYWYRQTLGQGPEFLTYFQNEAQLEKSRLLSDRFSAERPKGSFSTLEIQRTEQGDSAMYLCASSPTETYNEQFFGPGTRLTVL.

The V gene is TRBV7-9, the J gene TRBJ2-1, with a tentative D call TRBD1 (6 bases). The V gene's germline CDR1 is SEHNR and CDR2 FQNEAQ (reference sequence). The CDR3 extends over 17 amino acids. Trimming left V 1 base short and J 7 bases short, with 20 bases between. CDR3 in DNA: TGTGCCAGCAGCTTAGTTAGGGAGACAGCAGGGGCGAATGAGCAGTTCTTC. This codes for CASSLVRETAGANEQFF.

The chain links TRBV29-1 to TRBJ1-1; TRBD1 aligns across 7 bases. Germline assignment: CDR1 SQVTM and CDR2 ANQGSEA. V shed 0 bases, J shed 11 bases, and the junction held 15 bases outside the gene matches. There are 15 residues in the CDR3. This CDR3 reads CSVEDAMEGASVAFF. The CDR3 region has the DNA TGCAGCGTTGAAGATGCCATGGAGGGGGCGAGCGTTGCTTTCTTT.

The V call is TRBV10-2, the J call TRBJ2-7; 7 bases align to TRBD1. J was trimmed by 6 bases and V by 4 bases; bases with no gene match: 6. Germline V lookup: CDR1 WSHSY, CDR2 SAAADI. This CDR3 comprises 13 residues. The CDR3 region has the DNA TGCGCCAGCAGTGGGACAGGATGGGGCGAGCAGTACTTC. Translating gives CASSGTGWGEQYF.

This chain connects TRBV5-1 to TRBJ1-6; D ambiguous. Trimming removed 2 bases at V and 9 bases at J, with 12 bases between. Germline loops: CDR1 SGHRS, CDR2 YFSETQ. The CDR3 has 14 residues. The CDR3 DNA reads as TGCGCCAGCAGCTTTGGCCAGGAGGCTTCACCCCTCCACTTT. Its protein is CASSFGQEASPLHF.

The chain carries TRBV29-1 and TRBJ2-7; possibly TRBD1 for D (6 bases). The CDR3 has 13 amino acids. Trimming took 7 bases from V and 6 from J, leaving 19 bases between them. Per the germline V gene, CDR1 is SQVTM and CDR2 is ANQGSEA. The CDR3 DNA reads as TGCAGCGCCCAACAGGGATATCTGCGCGAGCAGTACTTC. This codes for CSAQQGYLREQYF.

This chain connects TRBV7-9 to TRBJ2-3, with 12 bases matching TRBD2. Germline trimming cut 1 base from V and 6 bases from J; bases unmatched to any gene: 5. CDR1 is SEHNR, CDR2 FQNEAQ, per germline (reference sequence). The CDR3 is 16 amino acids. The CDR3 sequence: CASSLDSGLAGDTQYF. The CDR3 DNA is TGTGCCAGCAGCTTAGATTCGGGACTAGCGGGCGATACGCAGTATTTT.

The chain's CDR3 is CASSLLWLDTEAFF. Here the CDR3 DNA reads TGTGCCAGCAGTTTACTCTGGCTAGACACTGAAGCTTTCTTT. V is TRBV27 and J is TRBJ1-1; D gene uncertain. Trimming stripped 2 bases from V and 3 bases from J, with 10 bases between. The length of the CDR3 is 14 residues. CDR1 is MNHEY, CDR2 SMNVEV, per germline (reference sequence).

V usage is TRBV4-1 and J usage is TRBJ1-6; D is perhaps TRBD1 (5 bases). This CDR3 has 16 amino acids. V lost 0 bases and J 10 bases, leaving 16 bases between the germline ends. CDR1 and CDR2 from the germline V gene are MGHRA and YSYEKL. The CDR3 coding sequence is TGCGCCAGCAGCCAAGACTGGGGGGAGTCGGAATCACCCCTCCACTTT. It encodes CASSQDWGESESPLHF.

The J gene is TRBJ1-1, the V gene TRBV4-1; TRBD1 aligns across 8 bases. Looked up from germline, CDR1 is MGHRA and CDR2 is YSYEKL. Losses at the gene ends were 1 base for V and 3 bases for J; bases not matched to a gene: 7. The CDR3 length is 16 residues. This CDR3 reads CASSQARTGRDTEAFF. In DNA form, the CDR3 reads TGCGCCAGCAGCCAAGCCCGGACAGGGCGGGACACTGAAGCTTTCTTT.

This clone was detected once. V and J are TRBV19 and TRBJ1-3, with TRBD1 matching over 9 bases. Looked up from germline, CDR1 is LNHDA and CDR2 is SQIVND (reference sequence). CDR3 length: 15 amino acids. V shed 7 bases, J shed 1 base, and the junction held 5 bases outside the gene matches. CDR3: CASTTDRGSGNTIYF. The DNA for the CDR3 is TGTGCCAGTACCACGGACAGGGGTTCTGGAAACACCATATATTTT.

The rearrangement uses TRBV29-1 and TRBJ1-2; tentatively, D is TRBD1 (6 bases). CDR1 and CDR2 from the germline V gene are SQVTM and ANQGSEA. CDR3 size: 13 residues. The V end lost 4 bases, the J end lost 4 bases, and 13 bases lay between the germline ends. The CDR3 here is CSVGPDRFYGYTF. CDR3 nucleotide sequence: TGCAGCGTTGGCCCTGACAGGTTCTATGGCTACACCTTC.

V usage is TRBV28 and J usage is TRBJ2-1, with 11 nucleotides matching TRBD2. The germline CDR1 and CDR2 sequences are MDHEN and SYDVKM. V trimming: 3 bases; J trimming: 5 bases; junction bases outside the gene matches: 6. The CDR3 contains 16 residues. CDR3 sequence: CASSFFPGLADNEQFF. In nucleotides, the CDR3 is TGTGCCAGCAGTTTTTTTCCGGGACTAGCGGACAATGAGCAGTTCTTC.

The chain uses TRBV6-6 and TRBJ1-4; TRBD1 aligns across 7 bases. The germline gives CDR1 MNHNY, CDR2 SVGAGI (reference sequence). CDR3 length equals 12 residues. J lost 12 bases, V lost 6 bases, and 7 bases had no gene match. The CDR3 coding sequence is TGTGCCAGCAGCCCCGACAGGGCAGAACTGTTTTTT. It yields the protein CASSPDRAELFF.

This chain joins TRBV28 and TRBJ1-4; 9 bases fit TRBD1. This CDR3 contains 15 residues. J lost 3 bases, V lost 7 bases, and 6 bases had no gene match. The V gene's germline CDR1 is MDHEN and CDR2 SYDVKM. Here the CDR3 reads CASIGTGSSNEKLFF. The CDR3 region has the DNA TGTGCCAGCATAGGGACAGGGTCCTCTAATGAAAAACTGTTTTTT.

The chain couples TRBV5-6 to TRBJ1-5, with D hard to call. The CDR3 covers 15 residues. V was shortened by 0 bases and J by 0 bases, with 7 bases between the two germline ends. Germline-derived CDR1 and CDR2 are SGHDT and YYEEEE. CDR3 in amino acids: CASSLGFYSNQPQHF. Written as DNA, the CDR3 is TGTGCCAGCAGCTTGGGGTTCTATAGCAATCAGCCCCAGCATTTT.

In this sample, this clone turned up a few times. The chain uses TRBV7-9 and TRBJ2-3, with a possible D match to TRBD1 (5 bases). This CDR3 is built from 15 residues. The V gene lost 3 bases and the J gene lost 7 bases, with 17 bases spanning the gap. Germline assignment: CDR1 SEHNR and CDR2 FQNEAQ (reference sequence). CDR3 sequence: CASSFFRGKLNTQYF. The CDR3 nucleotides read TGTGCCAGCAGCTTTTTTAGGGGAAAACTGAATACGCAGTATTTT.